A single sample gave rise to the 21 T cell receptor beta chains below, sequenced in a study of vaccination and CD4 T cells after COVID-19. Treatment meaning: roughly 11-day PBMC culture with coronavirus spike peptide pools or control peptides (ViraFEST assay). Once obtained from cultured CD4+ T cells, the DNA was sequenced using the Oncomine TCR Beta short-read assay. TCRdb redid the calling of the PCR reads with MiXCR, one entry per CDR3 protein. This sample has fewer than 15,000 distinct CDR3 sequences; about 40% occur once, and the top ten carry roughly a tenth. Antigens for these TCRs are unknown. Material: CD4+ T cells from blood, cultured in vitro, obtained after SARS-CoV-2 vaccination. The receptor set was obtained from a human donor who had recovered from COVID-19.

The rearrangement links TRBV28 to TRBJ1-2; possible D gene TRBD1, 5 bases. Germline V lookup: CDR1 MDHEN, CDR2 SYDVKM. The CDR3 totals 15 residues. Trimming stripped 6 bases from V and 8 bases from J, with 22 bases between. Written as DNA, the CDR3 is TGTGCCAGCAGCCTTGGGGCCTGGCTGGGGAGCGGCTACACCTTC. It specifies CASSLGAWLGSGYTF.

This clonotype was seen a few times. CDR3 coding DNA: TGTGCCAGCAGCTTTCGAGACAATCTTGGCTACACCTTC. Amino acids: CASSFRDNLGYTF. The rearrangement uses TRBV7-9 and TRBJ1-2; D unclear. The ends were cut back, 3 bases at V and 7 bases at J, with 12 bases in the middle. The length of the CDR3 is 13 residues. Per the germline V gene, CDR1 is SEHNR and CDR2 is FQNEAQ (reference sequence).

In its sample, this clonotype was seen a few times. The CDR3 spells CASSLKGPGYTF. In DNA, the CDR3 is TGTGCCAGCAGTTTAAAGGGGCCTGGCTACACCTTC. The chain carries TRBV12-3 or TRBV12-4 and TRBJ1-2; weak D call: TRBD1 (5 bases). The CDR3 contains 12 residues. The V end lost 2 bases, the J end lost 7 bases, and 8 bases lay between the germline ends.

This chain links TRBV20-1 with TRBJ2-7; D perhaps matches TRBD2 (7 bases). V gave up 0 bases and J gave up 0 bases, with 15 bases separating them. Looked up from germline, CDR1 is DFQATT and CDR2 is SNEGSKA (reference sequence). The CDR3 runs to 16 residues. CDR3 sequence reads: CSARDGGADSSYEQYF. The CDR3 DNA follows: TGCAGTGCTAGAGATGGGGGGGCCGATAGCTCCTACGAGCAGTACTTC.

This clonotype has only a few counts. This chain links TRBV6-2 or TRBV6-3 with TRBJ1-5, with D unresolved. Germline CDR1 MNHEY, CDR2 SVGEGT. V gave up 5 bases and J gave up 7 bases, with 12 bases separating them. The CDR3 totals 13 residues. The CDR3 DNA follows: TGTGCCAGCAGTCGACGGAGAACACAGCCCCAGCATTTT. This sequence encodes CASSRRRTQPQHF.

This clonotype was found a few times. CDR3 coding DNA: TGTGCCAGCAGCTTAGGGGCGGGGACCAGCACAGATACGCAGTATTTT. This translates into CASSLGAGTSTDTQYF. V gene TRBV7-6 combines with J gene TRBJ2-3; possible D gene TRBD2, 6 bases. V lost 1 base to trimming and J lost 0 bases, with 11 bases between them. Germline V gene sequence: CDR1 SGHVS, CDR2 FNYEAQ. This CDR3 region has 16 residues.

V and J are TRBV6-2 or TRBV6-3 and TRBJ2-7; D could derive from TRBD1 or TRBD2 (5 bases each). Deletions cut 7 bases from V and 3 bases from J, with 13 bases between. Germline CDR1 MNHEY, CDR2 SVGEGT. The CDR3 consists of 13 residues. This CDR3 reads CASKGRTLYEQYF. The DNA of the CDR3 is TGTGCCAGCAAGGGACGGACCCTCTACGAGCAGTACTTC.

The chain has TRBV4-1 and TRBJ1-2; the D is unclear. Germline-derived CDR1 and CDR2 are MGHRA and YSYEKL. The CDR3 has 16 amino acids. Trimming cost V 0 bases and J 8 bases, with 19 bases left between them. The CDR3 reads CASSQEADRRRSGYTF. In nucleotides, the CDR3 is TGCGCCAGCAGCCAAGAGGCGGATAGGCGCCGGAGCGGCTACACCTTC.

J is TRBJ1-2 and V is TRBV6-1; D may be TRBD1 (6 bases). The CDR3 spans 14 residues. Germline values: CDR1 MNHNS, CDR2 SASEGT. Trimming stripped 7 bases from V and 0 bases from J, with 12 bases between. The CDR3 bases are TGTGCCAGCACCGAAGACAGGACTAACTATGGCTACACCTTC. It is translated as CASTEDRTNYGYTF.

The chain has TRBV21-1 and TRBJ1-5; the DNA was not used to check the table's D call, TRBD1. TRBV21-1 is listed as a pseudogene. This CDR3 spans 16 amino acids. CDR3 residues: CASSKGGGGHNQPQHF. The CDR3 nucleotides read TGTGCCAGCAGCAAAGGAGGAGGGGGCCACAATCAGCCCCAGCATTTT.

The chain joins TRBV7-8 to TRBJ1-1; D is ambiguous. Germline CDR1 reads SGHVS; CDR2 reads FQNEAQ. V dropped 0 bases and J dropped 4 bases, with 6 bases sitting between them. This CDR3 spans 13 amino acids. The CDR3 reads CASSLAESTEAFF. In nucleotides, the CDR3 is TGTGCCAGCAGCTTAGCCGAGTCCACTGAAGCTTTCTTT. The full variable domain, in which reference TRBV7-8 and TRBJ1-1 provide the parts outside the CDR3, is GAGVSQSPRYKVAKRGQDVALRCDPISGHVSLFWYQQALGQGPEFLTYFQNEAQLDKSGLPSDRFFAERPEGSVSTLKIQRTQQEDSAVYLCASSLAESTEAFFGQGTRLTVV.

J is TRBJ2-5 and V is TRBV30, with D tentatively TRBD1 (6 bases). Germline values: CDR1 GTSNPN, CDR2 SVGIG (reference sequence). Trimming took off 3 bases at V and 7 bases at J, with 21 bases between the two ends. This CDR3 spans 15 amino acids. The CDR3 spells CAWRQRGTPYGTQYF. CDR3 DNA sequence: TGTGCCTGGAGGCAAAGGGGGACCCCTTATGGGACCCAGTACTTC.

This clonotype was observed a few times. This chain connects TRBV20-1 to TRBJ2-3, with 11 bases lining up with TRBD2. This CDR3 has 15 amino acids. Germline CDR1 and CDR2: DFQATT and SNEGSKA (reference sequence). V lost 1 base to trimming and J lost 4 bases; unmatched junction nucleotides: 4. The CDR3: CSARAVAGGPDTQYF. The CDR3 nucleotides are TGCAGTGCTAGAGCGGTAGCGGGAGGGCCAGATACGCAGTATTTT.

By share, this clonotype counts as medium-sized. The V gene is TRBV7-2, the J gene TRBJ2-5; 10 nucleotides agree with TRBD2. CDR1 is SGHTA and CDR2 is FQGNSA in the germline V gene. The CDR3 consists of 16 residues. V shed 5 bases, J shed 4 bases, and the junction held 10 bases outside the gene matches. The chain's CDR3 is CASSRTERGGRETQYF. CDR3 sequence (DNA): TGTGCCAGCAGCCGAACGGAGCGGGGGGGCCGAGAGACCCAGTACTTC. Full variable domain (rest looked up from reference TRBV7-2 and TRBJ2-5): GAGVSQSPSNKVTEKGKDVELRCDPISGHTALYWYRQSLGQGLEFLIYFQGNSAPDKSGLPSDRFSAERTGGSVSTLTIQRTQQEDSAVYLCASSRTERGGRETQYFGPGTRLLVL.

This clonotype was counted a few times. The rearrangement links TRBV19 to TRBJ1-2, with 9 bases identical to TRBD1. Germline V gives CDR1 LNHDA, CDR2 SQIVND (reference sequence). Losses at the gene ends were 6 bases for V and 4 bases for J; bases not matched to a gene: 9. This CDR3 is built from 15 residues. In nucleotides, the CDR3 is TGTGCCAGTAGGGACGACAGGGGGAACCTCTATGGCTACACCTTC. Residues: CASRDDRGNLYGYTF.

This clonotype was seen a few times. CDR3 DNA sequence: TGCAGTGCTCACAATACAGGGGGCGCGGAGGAGACCCAGTACTTC. Its translation is CSAHNTGGAEETQYF. This sequence joins TRBV20-1 and TRBJ2-5; 9 nucleotides agree with TRBD1. The V and J ends lost 5 bases and 5 bases, in that order; junction bases with no gene match: 12. Germline V lookup: CDR1 DFQATT, CDR2 SNEGSKA (reference sequence). The CDR3 length is 15 residues.

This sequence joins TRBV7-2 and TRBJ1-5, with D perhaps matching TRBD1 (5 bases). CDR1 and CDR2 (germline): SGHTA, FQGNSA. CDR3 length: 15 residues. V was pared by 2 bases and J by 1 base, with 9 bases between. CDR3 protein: CASSLRQGSNQPQHF. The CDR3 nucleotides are TGTGCCAGCAGCTTAAGGCAGGGAAGCAATCAGCCCCAGCATTTT.

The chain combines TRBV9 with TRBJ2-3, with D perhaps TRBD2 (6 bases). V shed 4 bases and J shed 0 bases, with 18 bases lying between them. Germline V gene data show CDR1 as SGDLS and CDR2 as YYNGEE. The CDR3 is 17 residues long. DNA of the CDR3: TGTGCCAGCAGCCGAAGTGGGGGGACCTCTAGCACAGATACGCAGTATTTT. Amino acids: CASSRSGGTSSTDTQYF.

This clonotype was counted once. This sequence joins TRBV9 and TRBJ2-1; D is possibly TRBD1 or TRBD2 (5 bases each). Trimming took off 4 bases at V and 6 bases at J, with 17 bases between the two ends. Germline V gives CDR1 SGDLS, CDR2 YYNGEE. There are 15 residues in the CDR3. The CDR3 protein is CASSSGTFLGNEQFF. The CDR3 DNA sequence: TGTGCCAGCAGCAGTGGGACCTTTTTAGGCAATGAGCAGTTCTTC.

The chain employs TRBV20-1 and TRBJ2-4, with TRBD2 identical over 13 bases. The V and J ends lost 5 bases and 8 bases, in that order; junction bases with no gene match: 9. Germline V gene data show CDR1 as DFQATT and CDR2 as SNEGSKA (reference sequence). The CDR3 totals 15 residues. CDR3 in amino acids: CSASTSGGARDIQYF. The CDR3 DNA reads TGCAGTGCTTCCACTAGCGGGGGGGCCAGGGACATTCAGTACTTC.

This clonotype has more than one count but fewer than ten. The CDR3 protein is CAISETGTNEKLFF. As DNA, the CDR3 is TGTGCCATCAGTGAGACAGGGACTAATGAAAAACTGTTTTTT. The chain couples TRBV10-3 to TRBJ1-4, with a possible D match to TRBD1 (6 bases). CDR3 length: 14 amino acids. Germline V gene lookup returns CDR1 ENHRY and CDR2 SYGVKD. Trimming shortened V by 2 bases and J by 2 bases, and 6 bases separated the two germline ends.